The subject of this entry is one TCR beta chain. The data were obtained in a study of blood T cell repertoires in COVID-19. Overall study context: The United States, Italy and Spain supplied acute and convalescent COVID-19 samples. Sources were T cells, B-cell-depleted T cells, or PBMCs; the material itself was cDNA or gDNA.

The germline V gene has CDR1 MDHEN and CDR2 SYDVKM. V lost 6 bases, J lost 0 bases, and 12 bases lay in between. The CDR3 sequence is 15 residues long. Original handling: For nucleated cells, counts were estimated from reference gene primer amplification. Sequencing used immunoSEQ multiplex PCR; TCRdb keeps in-frame clones, though not all of them. For V, J and clone size, that table is used; D and trimming come from the DNA. The sample yields about 210,000 clones, more than 70% seen once. The sample taken for sequencing was peripheral blood. The genes are TRBV28 and TRBJ1-3; D call uncertain. This clonotype was sampled from a man aged 45-65 years with active or convalescent COVID-19. The CDR3 DNA reads TGTGCCAGCAGAGGAGTGGGTGGCTCTGGAAACACCATATATTTT. It codes for CASRGVGGSGNTIYF.